Each of the 30 T cell receptor beta chains below was sequenced from the same sample in a study of T cells in women clearing cervical HPV infection. Libraries were prepared by immunoSEQ multiplex PCR; TCRdb keeps only in-frame clonotypes and omits some of them. This table holds some 20,000 clones. Specimen: blood buffy coat. Receptors were obtained from a woman between 18 and 75 years old with a cervical HPV16 infection that either progressed to CIN3+ or cleared (not recorded which).

With regard to this clone: The read halts 3 residues ahead of the CDR3 end, with the missing end drawn from the germline J gene. The chain links TRBV5-8 to TRBJ1-4, with 8 positions matching TRBD1. Germline V gene sequence: CDR1 SGHTS, CDR2 YDEGEE. This CDR3 has 15 amino acids. V was clipped by 8 bases and J by 0 bases; unmatched bases: 6. Here the CDR3 reads CASNRGYATNEKLFF. CDR3 DNA, as far as it was read: TGTGCCAGTAACAGGGGGTATGCAACTAATGAAAAA.

CDR3 DNA (partial): TGTGCCAGCAGCCCCCGGGACAGGGGCCTCCGGGAAGCTTACGAG. Amino acid sequence: CASSPRDRGLREAYE. The full-length CDR3 reads as CASSPRDRGLREAYEQYF. V is TRBV4-2 and J is TRBJ2-7; 10 bases are a match to TRBD1. The read gets to within 3 residues of the CDR3 end, and the germline J gene fills in the rest. The CDR3 length is 18 residues. Trimming at V came to 4 bases and at J to 4 bases, leaving 16 bases not matched to a gene. From germline, CDR1 is LGHNA and CDR2 YNFKEQ.

CDR3 in amino acids: CASSFGGDSGGNGYTF. The CDR3 DNA, read in part, is TGTGCCAGCAGCTTCGGGGGGGATTCAGGGGGGAATGGC. The rearrangement joins TRBV7-8 to TRBJ1-2, with 7 bases identical to TRBD1. Read sequence stops 3 residues before the CDR3 end, and the germline J gene provides the missing end. The CDR3 loop spans 16 amino acids. From germline, CDR1 is SGHVS and CDR2 FQNEAQ. Unmatched junction bases numbered 13, after V lost 3 bases and J lost 6 bases.

Concerning this clone: The CDR3 end lies 3 residues beyond the end of the read and is filled in from the germline J gene. The rearrangement uses TRBV7-9 and TRBJ1-1; no clear D gene. This CDR3 has 13 residues. With 2 bases removed from V and 4 bases from J, the gap between germline ends came to 8 bases. Germline CDR1 is SEHNR and CDR2 is FQNEAQ (reference sequence). CDR3 amino acids: CASSLFEGTEAFF. The sequenced CDR3 bases are TGTGCCAGCAGCTTATTTGAGGGCACTGAA.

Remarks on this clone: The CDR3 extends 3 residues past the end of the read, so its final part is completed from the germline J gene. The V gene is TRBV19, the J gene TRBJ1-2; 9 positions agree with TRBD1. The V and J ends lost 5 bases and 4 bases, in that order; junction bases with no gene match: 5. Germline CDR1 is LNHDA and CDR2 is SQIVND (reference sequence). The CDR3 sequence is 14 residues long. The sequenced part of the CDR3 DNA is TGTGCCAGTAGTTCCGGGACAGGGCCCTATGGC. It yields the protein CASSSGTGPYG. The whole CDR3 protein reads CASSSGTGPYGYTF.

On this clone itself: The CDR3 extends 3 residues past the end of the read, so its final part is completed from the germline J gene. The J gene is TRBJ2-5, the V gene TRBV7-8, with 7 bases that match TRBD1. V lost 1 base and J lost 2; bases outside the gene matches: 7. The CDR3 sequence is 16 residues long. CDR1 and CDR2 from the germline V gene are SGHVS and FQNEAQ. The CDR3 loop is CASSLVPGTVQETQYF. The sequenced part of the CDR3 DNA is TGTGCCAGCAGCTTAGTTCCTGGGACAGTACAAGAGACC.

In regard to this clone: The read ends 3 residues before the CDR3 terminus; that terminus is restored from the germline J gene. The rearrangement joins TRBV19 to TRBJ2-3; 7 bases are shared with TRBD2. The V gene end was trimmed by 3 bases and the J gene end by 0 bases; junction bases not matched to a gene: 6. The germline V gene has CDR1 LNHDA and CDR2 SQIVND (reference sequence). CDR3 size: 16 residues. This chain's CDR3 is CASSIPASGSTDTQYF. The covered CDR3 bases are TGTGCCAGTAGTATCCCGGCTAGCGGCAGCACAGATACG.

Details on this clone: The sequence runs out 3 residues before the end of the CDR3; the remainder is reconstructed from the germline J gene. This chain connects TRBV20-1 to TRBJ2-3; 8 bases are a match to TRBD1. The V gene's germline CDR1 is DFQATT and CDR2 SNEGSKA (reference sequence). V dropped 6 bases and J dropped 5; count of bases not matched to a gene: 7. The CDR3 totals 13 residues. CDR3 DNA (partial): TGCAGTGCCGACGGACAGGGTAAAGATACG. It translates to CSADGQGKDT. In full, the CDR3 is CSADGQGKDTQYF.

To note about this clone: The CDR3 is cut off 3 residues early in the read; its end comes from the germline J gene. The chain employs TRBV5-1 and TRBJ2-7, with 8 nucleotides matching TRBD1. The CDR3 sequence is 13 residues long. Germline V gives CDR1 SGHRS, CDR2 YFSETQ. The ends lost 4 bases at V and 6 bases at J; junction bases unmatched: 6. The sequenced part of the CDR3 DNA is TGCGCCAGCAGCCTGGGACAGGCTACCGAG. This codes for CASSLGQATE. The full CDR3 protein is CASSLGQATEQYF.

The CDR3 loop is CASSLVAGTYQETQYF. The DNA read from the CDR3 is TGCGCCAGCAGCTTGGTCGCGGGAACGTACCAAGAGACC. The chain couples TRBV5-1 to TRBJ2-5, with D tentatively TRBD2 (6 bases). The read gets to within 3 residues of the CDR3 end, and the germline J gene fills in the rest. CDR3 length equals 16 residues. Germline V gene data show CDR1 as SGHRS and CDR2 as YFSETQ. Trimming shortened V by 0 bases and J by 0 bases, and 12 bases separated the two germline ends.

Concerning this clone: The read halts 3 residues ahead of the CDR3 end, with the missing end drawn from the germline J gene. The chain is built from TRBV20-1 and TRBJ2-7; perhaps TRBD2 as D (7 bases). This CDR3 contains 12 residues. Germline V gives CDR1 DFQATT, CDR2 SNEGSKA (reference sequence). V was trimmed by 2 bases and J by 4 bases, leaving 9 bases between them. CDR3: CSARKGGYEQYF. The CDR3 DNA, read in part, is TGCAGTGCTAGAAAGGGGGGGTACGAG.

CDR3 DNA, as far as it was read: TGTGCCATCAGTGAGAAAGAGGTGCTAGCGGGACCCTGGGGAGAGACC. This gives the protein CAISEKEVLAGPWGET. The whole CDR3 protein reads CAISEKEVLAGPWGETQYF. The gene calls are TRBV10-3 and TRBJ2-5; TRBD2 aligns across 9 bases. The CDR3 is cut off 3 residues early in the read; its end comes from the germline J gene. The ends lost 2 bases at V and 4 bases at J; junction bases unmatched: 17. Germline V gene lookup returns CDR1 ENHRY and CDR2 SYGVKD. CDR3 length: 19 residues.

The sequenced part of the CDR3 DNA is TGTGCCAGCAGCTTATTGCCCCTAAGTAGCGGGGGGTATAATGAG. Encoded protein: CASSLLPLSSGGYNE. The CDR3 in full is CASSLLPLSSGGYNEQFF. V and J are TRBV7-3 and TRBJ2-1, with 10 nucleotides matching TRBD2. The read terminates 3 residues before the CDR3 end, so the remaining end is supplied by the germline J gene. Trimming cost V 2 bases and J 7 bases; bases outside gene matches: 14. The germline gives CDR1 SGHTA, CDR2 FQGTGA. This CDR3 is built from 18 residues.

CDR3 in amino acids: CASRTLTRGNQPQHF. The CDR3 bases that were read are TGTGCCAGTCGAACCCTAACAAGGGGCAATCAGCCC. This rearrangement joins TRBV19 to TRBJ1-5, with unresolved D. The CDR3 end lies 3 residues beyond the end of the read and is filled in from the germline J gene. Trimming took 8 bases from V and 2 from J, leaving 16 bases between them. CDR1 and CDR2 (germline): LNHDA, SQIVND (reference sequence). This CDR3 is 15 amino acids long. Complete variable domain (other parts from reference TRBV19 and TRBJ1-5): DGGITQSPKYLFRKEGQNVTLSCEQNLNHDAMYWYRQDPGQGLRLIYYSQIVNDFQKGDIAEGYSVSREKKESFPLTVTSAQKNPTAFYLCASRTLTRGNQPQHFGDGTRLSIL.

Comments on this clone: The missing CDR3 end, 3 residues past where the read stops, is filled in from the germline J gene. V usage is TRBV2 and J usage is TRBJ2-2, with 10 bases identical to TRBD1. CDR1 is SNHLY and CDR2 is FYNNEI in the germline V gene. After removal of 5 bases from V and 4 bases from J, the junction contained 4 bases not matched to a gene. This CDR3 has 15 amino acids. The CDR3 is CASSFGTGATGELFF. Incomplete CDR3 DNA: TGTGCCAGCAGTTTCGGGACAGGGGCCACCGGGGAG. The variable domain in full, with the rest retrieved from reference TRBV2 and TRBJ2-2, is EPEVTQTPSHQVTQMGQEVILRCVPISNHLYFYWYRQILGQKVEFLVSFYNNEISEKSEIFDDQFSVERPDGSNFTLKIRSTKLEDSAMYFCASSFGTGATGELFFGEGSRLTVL.

With respect to this clone: The CDR3 goes on 3 residues after the read ends, and that part is filled in from the germline J gene. V and J are TRBV5-4 and TRBJ2-1; D gene unclear. This CDR3 region has 12 residues. V was trimmed by 0 bases and J by 4 bases, leaving 2 bases between them. The germline V gene has CDR1 SGHNT and CDR2 YYREEE (reference sequence). CDR3 sequence: CASSLAYNEQFF. The DNA read from the CDR3 is TGTGCCAGCAGCTTGGCGTACAATGAG.

In the case of this clone: The read finishes 3 residues shy of the CDR3 end, and the germline J gene is used to complete it. This chain uses TRBV11-1 with TRBJ2-7; D is unclear. The CDR3 extends over 14 amino acids. Trimming took 2 bases from V and 0 from J, leaving 8 bases between them. Looked up from germline, CDR1 is SGHAT and CDR2 is FQDESV (reference sequence). CDR3 region: CASSLYSGSYEQYF. CDR3 bases read: TGTGCCAGCAGCTTATACTCCGGCTCCTACGAG. Full variable domain (remainder filled in from reference TRBV11-1 and TRBJ2-7): EAEVAQSPRYKITEKSQAVAFWCDPISGHATLYWYRQILGQGPELLVQFQDESVVDDSQLPKDRFSAERLKGVDSTLKIQPAELGDSAMYLCASSLYSGSYEQYFGPGTRLTVT.

In regard to this clone: Read coverage stops 3 residues before the CDR3 terminus; the germline J gene supplies the remainder. This chain joins TRBV11-3 and TRBJ2-1; D gene unclear. Trimming shortened V by 5 bases and J by 9 bases, and 11 bases separated the two germline ends. The CDR3 has 12 residues. Germline CDR1 is SGHNT and CDR2 is YENEEA. The CDR3 loop is CASSQTGREQFF. CDR3 DNA, as far as it was read: TGTGCCAGCAGCCAGACGGGTCGTGAG.

As concerns this clone: Sequencing ends 3 residues short of the CDR3 end; the germline J gene provides the rest. This sequence joins TRBV30 and TRBJ1-5; TRBD1 matches at 7 bases. There are 15 residues in the CDR3. Germline-derived CDR1 and CDR2 are GTSNPN and SVGIG (reference sequence). After removal of 0 bases from V and 6 bases from J, the junction contained 8 bases not matched to a gene. CDR3 amino acids: CAWSVLAGGSQPQHF. The CDR3 bases that were read are TGTGCCTGGAGTGTACTGGCAGGGGGATCTCAGCCC.

Comment on this clone: From the germline J gene comes the end of the CDR3, since the read stops 3 residues before it. The V gene is TRBV6-2 or TRBV6-3, the J gene TRBJ2-7; TRBD1 might be the D (5 bases). Germline CDR1 is MNHEY and CDR2 is SVGEGT. V was trimmed by 0 bases and J by 3 bases, leaving 15 bases between them. The length of the CDR3 is 16 residues. The part of the CDR3 DNA that was read is TGTGCCAGCAGTTACTCGAAAGCAGCAGGGCGCTACGAG. Its protein is CASSYSKAAGRYE. The whole CDR3 sequence reads CASSYSKAAGRYEQYF.

Turning to this clone: The CDR3 end lies 3 residues beyond the end of the read and is filled in from the germline J gene. The chain has TRBV19 and TRBJ1-5; TRBD1 matches 12 bases. J was trimmed by 6 bases and V by 3 bases; bases with no gene match: 18. This CDR3 spans 20 amino acids. Germline loops: CDR1 LNHDA, CDR2 SQIVND (reference sequence). The CDR3 bases that were read are TGTGCCAGTAGTATCTCCGGGACAGGGGGCATTTGGGGCTTGTCTCAGCCC. Its translation is CASSISGTGGIWGLSQP. The CDR3 in full is CASSISGTGGIWGLSQPQHF.

About this clone itself: The observed sequence ends 3 residues before the CDR3 terminus, with the missing tail filled in from the germline J gene. The V gene is TRBV5-1, the J gene TRBJ1-1; possible D gene TRBD1, 5 bases. This CDR3 comprises 13 residues. Deletions cut 0 bases from V and 6 bases from J, with 9 bases between. From germline, CDR1 is SGHRS and CDR2 YFSETQ. This CDR3 reads CASSLVGTAEAFF. The covered CDR3 bases are TGCGCCAGCAGCTTGGTAGGGACTGCTGAA. The complete variable domain, with remaining parts taken from reference TRBV5-1 and TRBJ1-1, reads KAGVTQTPRYLIKTRGQQVTLSCSPISGHRSVSWYQQTPGQGLQFLFEYFSETQRNKGNFPGRFSGRQFSNSRSEMNVSTLELGDSALYLCASSLVGTAEAFFGQGTRLTVV.

Details on this clone: From the germline J gene comes the end of the CDR3, since the read stops 3 residues before it. This sequence joins TRBV7-8 and TRBJ2-5, with 11 bases fitting TRBD2. The CDR3 is 18 amino acids. Per the germline V gene, CDR1 is SGHVS and CDR2 is FQNEAQ. V lost 5 bases, J lost 3 bases, and 14 bases stayed unmatched. The DNA read from the CDR3 is TGTGCCAGCAGCGCAGGGCGACCGGGACTAGCGGACGAAGAGACC. Translated, it gives CASSAGRPGLADEET. The whole CDR3 sequence reads CASSAGRPGLADEETQYF.

About this clone itself: The read halts 3 residues ahead of the CDR3 end, with the missing end drawn from the germline J gene. The J gene is TRBJ1-2, the V gene TRBV7-9; D may be TRBD1 (6 bases). The CDR3 is 14 residues long. With 2 bases removed from V and 3 bases from J, the gap between germline ends came to 10 bases. Germline values: CDR1 SEHNR, CDR2 FQNEAQ (reference sequence). The CDR3 here is CASSLTGPDYGYTF. The sequenced part of the CDR3 DNA is TGTGCCAGCAGCTTAACAGGGCCGGACTATGGC.

With respect to this clone: The CDR3 end is not reached by the read, which stops 3 residues before it; the germline J gene fills it in. J is TRBJ2-1 and V is TRBV7-9; tentatively, D is TRBD1 (5 bases). The germline V and J ends were trimmed by 5 bases and 8 bases, with 10 bases remaining between them. The CDR3 is made up of 12 amino acids. In germline, CDR1 is SEHNR, CDR2 FQNEAQ (reference sequence). Incomplete CDR3 DNA: TGTGCCAGCAGCCATGACAGCTATGAG. Encoded protein: CASSHDSYE. The whole CDR3 reads CASSHDSYEQFF.

Note on this clone: With the read ending 3 residues before the CDR3 end, the germline J gene is used to fill in that end. The chain joins TRBV6-1 to TRBJ2-7; 7 positions match TRBD2. The germline CDR1 and CDR2 sequences are MNHNS and SASEGT. This CDR3 is 16 amino acids long. J was trimmed by 2 bases and V by 1 base; bases with no gene match: 8. CDR3 bases read: TGTGCCAGCAGTGAAGGACGAGCGGGAATCCCCTACGAG. Residues: CASSEGRAGIPYE. The whole CDR3 is CASSEGRAGIPYEQYF.

About this clone: The read ends 3 residues shy of where the CDR3 ends; the end is completed using the germline J gene. The chain links TRBV19 to TRBJ1-2; 8 bases agree with TRBD1. CDR1 LNHDA and CDR2 SQIVND come from the germline V gene (reference sequence). The CDR3 covers 15 residues. The V and J ends lost 4 bases and 6 bases, in that order; junction bases with no gene match: 10. The sequenced CDR3 bases are TGTGCCAGTAGTACCTGGACAGGGATGTCGGATGGC. This gives the protein CASSTWTGMSDG. The full CDR3 protein reads CASSTWTGMSDGYTF.

Of note for this clone: The sequenced fragment ends 3 residues before the CDR3 boundary, so the rest is inferred from the germline J gene. The chain combines TRBV19 with TRBJ2-2; weak D call: TRBD1 (6 bases). Trimming removed 4 bases from V and 4 bases from J, with 10 bases in between. The germline gives CDR1 LNHDA, CDR2 SQIVND (reference sequence). There are 14 residues in the CDR3. The sequenced CDR3 bases are TGTGCCAGTAGTAATCAGGGGACCACCGGGGAG. Amino acids: CASSNQGTTGE. Given in full, the CDR3 is CASSNQGTTGELFF. The whole variable domain, filled in from reference TRBV19 and TRBJ2-2, reads DGGITQSPKYLFRKEGQNVTLSCEQNLNHDAMYWYRQDPGQGLRLIYYSQIVNDFQKGDIAEGYSVSREKKESFPLTVTSAQKNPTAFYLCASSNQGTTGELFFGEGSRLTVL.

Notes on this clone: The DNA ends 3 residues before the CDR3 does, and the rest of the CDR3 is filled in from the germline J gene. V gene TRBV20-1 combines with J gene TRBJ2-3; TRBD2 matches 10 bases. V was pared by 0 bases and J by 5 bases, with 5 bases of the junction left unmatched. CDR3 length: 15 amino acids. Germline V gene data show CDR1 as DFQATT and CDR2 as SNEGSKA (reference sequence). CDR3 amino acids: CSARDWLAGVDTQYF. CDR3 DNA (partial): TGCAGTGCTAGAGATTGGCTAGCGGGAGTAGATACG.

Remarks on this clone: Read sequence stops 3 residues before the CDR3 end, and the germline J gene provides the missing end. The genes are TRBV7-6 and TRBJ1-1; tentatively, D is TRBD1 (6 bases). The V gene's germline CDR1 is SGHVS and CDR2 FNYEAQ. This CDR3 region has 15 residues. The V gene lost 1 base and the J gene lost 0 bases, with 9 bases spanning the gap. The chain's CDR3 is CASSLGRGMNTEAFF. The covered CDR3 bases are TGTGCCAGCAGCTTAGGCAGGGGCATGAACACTGAA.